Presented here are 2 T cell receptor beta chains from one specimen sequenced in a study of Ad26.COV2.S vaccination and SARS-CoV-2 variants. The sample's treatment: some 20 received Ad26.COV2.S at low or high dose, single or two shots; about 5 received placebo; per-sample allocation not given. Day 63 after the first injection of vaccine or placebo was the sampling time. This table comes from immunoSEQ multiplex PCR, and its TCRdb copy is limited to in-frame clones, with some not included. The table has more than 300,000 clones, just under 85% seen once. Specimen: peripheral blood, collected in a trial of Ad26.COV2.S vaccine versus placebo. These receptors were taken from a person between 18 and 65 years old who received the Ad26.COV2.S COVID-19 vaccine or a placebo.

The chain couples TRBV5-1 to TRBJ2-5; TRBD1 is a possible D gene (5 bases). V was clipped by 0 bases and J by 2 bases, with 8 bases between them. CDR1 and CDR2 (germline): SGHRS, YFSETQ. The CDR3 has 14 residues. The CDR3 loop is CASSLAGKQETQYF. The CDR3 bases are TGCGCCAGCAGCTTGGCAGGGAAACAAGAGACCCAGTACTTC.

The V and J genes are TRBV5-4 and TRBJ1-4, with D unclear. V was shortened by 0 bases and J by 8 bases, with 2 bases between the two germline ends. The CDR3 has 11 residues. CDR1 is SGHNT, CDR2 YYREEE, per germline (reference sequence). The CDR3, as DNA: TGTGCCAGCAGCTTGGCGGAAAAACTGTTTTTT. It is translated as CASSLAEKLFF.